This entry concerns a single TCR beta chain. Its antigen is not known. This sample was taken from a study of shared clonotypes between healthy human individuals. On the study more broadly: Each donor's CD4 naive and CD4 memory cells filled three plates apiece, CD8 naive two, and CD8 memory one. General observations from the study: Donor clonotype sharing was expected to depend on sequencing depth.

Trimming shortened V by 7 bases and J by 3 bases, and 7 bases separated the two germline ends. The CDR3 has 12 amino acids. Looked up from germline, CDR1 is SNHLY and CDR2 is FYNNEI. The table came from immunoSEQ multiplex PCR; TCRdb's copy has only in-frame clones and leaves some out. The table lists 550,000 to 700,000 clones, 73% of them singletons. The clonotype comes from a woman aged 25 to 45 in good health. Sequenced sample: memory CD4+ T cells sorted from blood. Subset: CD45RA-negative fraction. This rearrangement joins TRBV2 to TRBJ1-5; D is ambiguous. CDR3 sequence (DNA): TGTGCCAGCACCCTTACCAATCAGCCCCAGCATTTT. It encodes CASTLTNQPQHF.